This T cell receptor (beta chain) appears in the sequencing data of a study of T-cell memory formation after mild COVID-19. Whole-study context: TCR clusters were largely donor specific.

This clonotype was seen ten or more times. Its antigen is unknown. The junction does not match germline at one end; this may be a read error. Germline V gene data show CDR1 as SGHTA and CDR2 as FQGNSA. This CDR3 region has 15 residues. TCRdb re-analysed the 5' RACE reads in MiXCR, keeping a single row per CDR3 protein. The table records about 430,000 distinct CDR3 sequences, 18% of them present only once. Study-level points and caveats: Cross-reactive memory appears to have joined, as suggested by some responding clones showing up in pre-infection memory. CD4+ contracting clones were mainly CM and EM; CD8+ ones, EMRA.

The rearrangement links TRBV7-2 to TRBJ2-1, with 7 bases aligning to TRBD2. The sequencing sample was made of PBMCs or a T cell subset sorted from them (not recorded which). The clonotype originates from a man aged 18 to 29 who had mild COVID-19 (a few samples of this study predate the infection). Cell type and time point are not known. DNA for the CDR3: TGCGCCAGCAGCTTCGGGGGGAGCTCCTACAATGAGCAGTTCTTC. The encoded protein is CASSFGGSSYNEQFF.